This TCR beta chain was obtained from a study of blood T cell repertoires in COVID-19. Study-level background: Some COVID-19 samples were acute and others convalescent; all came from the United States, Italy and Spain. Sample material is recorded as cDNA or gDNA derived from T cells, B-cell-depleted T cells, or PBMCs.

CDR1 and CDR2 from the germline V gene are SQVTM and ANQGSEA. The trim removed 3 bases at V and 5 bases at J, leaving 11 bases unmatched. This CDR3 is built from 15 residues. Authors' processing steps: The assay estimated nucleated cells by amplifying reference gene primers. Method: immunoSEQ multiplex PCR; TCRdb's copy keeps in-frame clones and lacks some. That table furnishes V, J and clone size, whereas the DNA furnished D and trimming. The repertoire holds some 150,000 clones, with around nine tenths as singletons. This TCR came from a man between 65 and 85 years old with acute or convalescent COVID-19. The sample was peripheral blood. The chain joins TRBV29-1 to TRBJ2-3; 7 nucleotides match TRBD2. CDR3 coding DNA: TGCAGCGTTGACCGAGGAGCGGGGATCATAGATACGCAGTATTTT. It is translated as CSVDRGAGIIDTQYF.